This TCR beta chain was documented in a study of T-cell memory formation after mild COVID-19. Background on the study: TCR clusters were mostly confined to one donor each.

TCRdb re-derived calls from the 5' RACE reads in MiXCR, one entry per CDR3 protein. The sample comprises 300,000 to 350,000 distinct CDR3 sequences, approximately 14% of which are singletons, and over 20% rests with the top ten. V lost 6 bases, J lost 12 bases, and 8 bases stayed unmatched. This CDR3 is built from 14 residues. From germline, CDR1 is SGHTA and CDR2 FQGNSA. Overall study findings and caveats: In pre-infection memory, a portion of responding clones appeared, which suggested that cross-reactive memory joined. Mainly CM and EM harbored the contracting CD4+ clones; mainly EMRA harbored the CD8+ ones.

With regard to this clonotype: What it binds is not known.

This TCR came from a man aged 18 to 30 who had mild COVID-19 (a few samples of this study predate the infection). Cell type and time point are not known. Sequenced: PBMCs or a T cell subset sorted from them (not recorded which). The chain joins TRBV7-2 to TRBJ2-1; TRBD2 agrees at 13 bases. The CDR3 is CASRTRTSGGSQFF. The CDR3 DNA reads TGTGCCAGCAGAACCCGGACTAGCGGGGGTTCGCAGTTCTTC. Filled out from reference TRBV7-2 and TRBJ2-1, the complete variable domain reads GAGVSQSPSNKVTEKGKDVELRCDPISGHTALYWYRQSLGQGLEFLIYFQGNSAPDKSGLPSDRFSAERTGGSVSTLTIQRTQQEDSAVYLCASRTRTSGGSQFFGPGTRLTVL.